The subject of this entry is one T cell receptor beta chain. Its antigen is currently unknown. With 60 Vbeta and 13 Jbeta primers, the PCR was carried out. Profiling relied on immunoSEQ multiplex PCR, and the TCRdb table lists in-frame clones only, not all of them. Of 140,000 to 150,000 clones in the sample, 65% to 85% are singletons; the top ten hold roughly 6.3%. This entry belongs to a study of cytomegalovirus exposure and HLA in healthy donors. General study results and limits: Later analysis placed DRB1 highest and HLA-C lowest in TCR association rates, which differed by HLA locus. In an earlier analysis, productive rearrangement rates for most beta V segments clustered near 87% or 30%.

The receptor comes from a middle-aged woman in good health and CMV-seropositive. The material sequenced was PBMCs.

CDR3 residues: CSAVDRANYGYTF. The CDR3 DNA reads as TGCAGCGCCGTGGACAGGGCTAACTATGGCTACACCTTC. The V call is TRBV29-1, the J call TRBJ1-2; 8 bases fit TRBD1. V trimming: 7 bases; J trimming: 0 bases; junction bases outside the gene matches: 4. Germline V gene lookup returns CDR1 SQVTM and CDR2 ANQGSEA. There are 13 residues in the CDR3.